The 27 T cell receptor beta chains below all came from one sample that was sequenced in a study of identifying expanded T cells in peripheral blood. The data were produced by immunoSEQ multiplex PCR, yet TCRdb's version contains in-frame clones alone and is incomplete. Here the sample spans some 97,000 clones, 75% to 90% being singletons. The source material was blood. These TCRs come from a person aged 18 to 69 in good health.

The V and J genes are TRBV6-4 and TRBJ1-2, with D possibly being TRBD1 (6 bases). This CDR3 contains 13 residues. Germline V CDR1 and CDR2: MRHNA, SNTAGT. The V and J ends lost 2 bases and 4 bases respectively, with 8 bases between them. For the CDR3, the DNA is TGTGCCAGCAGTGACACAGGGCTCTATGGCTACACCTTC. Its protein is CASSDTGLYGYTF.

The genes are TRBV4-3 and TRBJ1-2; tentatively, D is TRBD1 (5 bases). V lost 0 bases and J lost 0, with 11 bases in between. The germline V gene encodes CDR1 LGHNA and CDR2 YSLEER. The CDR3 consists of 16 residues. The CDR3 is CASSQDAHRSNYGYTF. The CDR3 nucleotides read TGCGCCAGCAGCCAAGATGCGCACAGGTCTAACTATGGCTACACCTTC.

J is TRBJ2-5 and V is TRBV30; D is ambiguous. In germline, CDR1 is GTSNPN, CDR2 SVGIG (reference sequence). This CDR3 region has 13 residues. Deletions cut 2 bases from V and 1 base from J, with 8 bases between. CDR3 nucleotide sequence: TGTGCCTGGAGTCGAAGTGGCCAAGAGACCCAGTACTTC. As protein: CAWSRSGQETQYF.

The chain links TRBV19 to TRBJ1-5; no definite D call. Germline V CDR1 and CDR2: LNHDA, SQIVND (reference sequence). The germline V and J ends were trimmed by 11 bases and 0 bases, with 14 bases remaining between them. This CDR3 spans 14 amino acids. The DNA of the CDR3 is TGTGCCTCTAGACTGGGTTATAGCAATCAGCCCCAGCATTTT. Protein product: CASRLGYSNQPQHF.

The V call is TRBV6-5, the J call TRBJ1-3; D might be TRBD1 (6 bases). The CDR3 spans 14 residues. V lost 5 bases, J lost 4 bases, and 12 bases lay in between. Per germline, CDR1 MNHEY and CDR2 SVGAGI. The DNA of the CDR3 is TGTGCCAGCAGTAGAACCGGGACAGGAAACACCATATATTTT. Translating gives CASSRTGTGNTIYF.

The genes are TRBV6-4 and TRBJ1-3; D unclear. V was trimmed by 8 bases and J by 4 bases, leaving 9 bases between them. CDR1 is MRHNA, CDR2 SNTAGT, per germline. CDR3 length: 12 amino acids. CDR3 region: CASARRGNTIYF. The CDR3 nucleotides are TGTGCCAGCGCGAGGAGGGGAAACACCATATATTTT.

This chain joins TRBV19 and TRBJ1-5; D is unresolved. The CDR3 runs to 16 residues. The germline gives CDR1 LNHDA, CDR2 SQIVND (reference sequence). With 4 bases removed from V and 2 bases from J, the gap between germline ends came to 15 bases. This CDR3 reads CASSSGVRGGNQPQHF. CDR3 in DNA: TGTGCCAGTAGTAGTGGGGTCCGTGGTGGCAATCAGCCCCAGCATTTT.

The chain uses TRBV5-6 and TRBJ1-1; D not resolved. V lost 2 bases and J lost 1, with 15 bases in between. From germline, CDR1 is SGHDT and CDR2 YYEEEE. This CDR3 is built from 16 residues. CDR3 coding DNA: TGTGCCAGCAGCTTTTCGGTTTCTTATACGAACACTGAAGCTTTCTTT. This codes for CASSFSVSYTNTEAFF.

CDR3 region: CAWKGGTEAFF. The CDR3 coding sequence is TGTGCCTGGAAGGGGGGCACTGAAGCTTTCTTT. The J gene is TRBJ1-1, the V gene TRBV30; perhaps TRBD1 as D (6 bases). Germline V gene sequence: CDR1 GTSNPN, CDR2 SVGIG (reference sequence). CDR3 length: 11 residues. The germline V and J ends were trimmed by 4 bases and 4 bases, with 7 bases remaining between them.

The J gene is TRBJ1-5, the V gene TRBV10-1; no firm D call. The CDR3 runs to 14 residues. Trimming stripped 2 bases from V and 11 bases from J, with 16 bases between. Germline assignment: CDR1 WNHNN and CDR2 SYGVQD (reference sequence). For the CDR3, the DNA is TGCGCCAGCAGTGAGAATCCAGGCCCTCTATCCCAGCATTTT. It yields the protein CASSENPGPLSQHF.

In DNA, the CDR3 is TGTGCCAGCAGACGGGACGGGTCCTACGAGCAGTACTTC. It is translated as CASRRDGSYEQYF. The rearrangement uses TRBV2 and TRBJ2-7; D is tentatively TRBD1 or TRBD2 (5 bases each). CDR3 length: 13 residues. V shed 6 bases and J shed 1 base, with 10 bases lying between them. Germline V gene data show CDR1 as SNHLY and CDR2 as FYNNEI.

This clone was counted once. This CDR3 is CAGLTARGEKLFF. The DNA for the CDR3 is TGTGCCGGCTTGACGGCTAGGGGTGAAAAACTGTTTTTT. V usage is TRBV30 and J usage is TRBJ1-4, with D maybe TRBD1 (5 bases). The germline gives CDR1 GTSNPN, CDR2 SVGIG (reference sequence). Trimming removed 8 bases from V and 7 bases from J, with 17 bases in between. The CDR3 consists of 13 residues.

This clone was counted a single time. The junction departs from the called germline gene at one end, perhaps through a read error. The chain joins TRBV18 to TRBJ1-1; 8 bases align to TRBD1. This CDR3 contains 15 residues. CDR1 KGHSH and CDR2 LQKENI come from the germline V gene. This chain's CDR3 is CASSPSPGTGTFRIF. In DNA, the CDR3 is TGTGCCAGCTCACCCTCCCCGGGGACAGGCACCTTTCGCATCTTT.

The rearrangement links TRBV5-8 to TRBJ1-2, with no clear D. In germline, CDR1 is SGHTS, CDR2 YDEGEE. This CDR3 region has 15 residues. V dropped 0 bases and J dropped 1 base, with 10 bases sitting between them. CDR3 bases: TGTGCCAGCAGCTTGGCAGCTGGGGATAACTATGGCTACACCTTC. Translated: CASSLAAGDNYGYTF.

The J gene is TRBJ2-7, the V gene TRBV5-1; 9 bases align to TRBD1. The CDR3 totals 15 residues. The J segment lost 3 bases and the V segment lost 2 bases, leaving 6 bases of the junction unmatched. In germline, CDR1 is SGHRS, CDR2 YFSETQ. The CDR3 DNA is TGCGCCAGCAGCTTTGGGGGGACAGGGATCTACGAGCAGTACTTC. Protein sequence: CASSFGGTGIYEQYF.

The gene calls are TRBV2 and TRBJ1-5; no firm D call. The CDR3 runs 14 residues. V shed 1 base and J shed 9 bases, with 13 bases lying between them. Germline values: CDR1 SNHLY, CDR2 FYNNEI. The DNA for the CDR3 is TGTGCCAGCAGTGAAGACGGCCAGTCGCGGCCCCAGCATTTT. It codes for CASSEDGQSRPQHF.

The chain carries TRBV19 and TRBJ2-1, with 9 bases fitting TRBD1. Germline V gene data show CDR1 as LNHDA and CDR2 as SQIVND (reference sequence). This CDR3 contains 15 residues. V lost 5 bases and J lost 4; bases outside the gene matches: 6. Written as DNA, the CDR3 is TGTGCCAGTAGTGGACTGACAGGGGGTTACAATGAGCAGTTCTTC. Protein: CASSGLTGGYNEQFF.

Notes on this clone: A read error may produce the germline difference seen at one junction end. Different DNA sequences within this sample yield the same CDR3. The chain couples TRBV2 to TRBJ1-1, with TRBD1 identical over 8 bases. Looked up from germline, CDR1 is SNHLY and CDR2 is FYNNEI. The CDR3 sequence is 12 residues long. Here the CDR3 reads CASSVQGAEAFF. Written as DNA, the CDR3 is TGTGCCAGCAGTGTCCAGGGGGCCGAAGCCTTCTTT.

This chain joins TRBV6-4 and TRBJ1-1; TRBD1 aligns across 11 bases. The CDR3 runs to 16 residues. Germline CDR1 and CDR2: MRHNA and SNTAGT. Trimming removed 6 bases from V and 1 base from J; junction bases left unmatched: 7. The CDR3 spells CASRAGTGGPNTEAFF. CDR3 DNA sequence: TGTGCCAGCAGAGCCGGGACAGGGGGACCGAACACTGAAGCTTTCTTT.

The chain combines TRBV10-3 with TRBJ2-4; D possibly corresponds to TRBD1 (6 bases). The CDR3 sequence is 14 residues long. V was clipped by 10 bases and J by 0 bases, with 13 bases between them. The germline gives CDR1 ENHRY, CDR2 SYGVKD. The CDR3 DNA sequence: TGTGCCACCCAGGACAGACTAGCCAAAAACATTCAGTACTTC. It specifies CATQDRLAKNIQYF.

This chain joins TRBV19 and TRBJ1-5; TRBD1 matches 9 bases. The V gene end was trimmed by 3 bases and the J gene end by 0 bases; junction bases not matched to a gene: 9. CDR1 and CDR2 from the germline V gene are LNHDA and SQIVND (reference sequence). The CDR3 is 18 residues long. CDR3 DNA: TGTGCCAGTAGTATTTGGGGGACAGGGCGTGGTAGCAATCAGCCCCAGCATTTT. The encoded protein is CASSIWGTGRGSNQPQHF.

The V gene is TRBV18, the J gene TRBJ1-3, with 7 bases lining up with TRBD1. Trimming took 3 bases from V and 1 from J; bases not matched to a gene: 3. Germline V gives CDR1 KGHSH, CDR2 LQKENI. This CDR3 region has 15 residues. The CDR3 region has the DNA TGTGCCAGCTCACCGACAGGGTTTTCTGGAAACACCATATATTTT. It yields the protein CASSPTGFSGNTIYF.

The chain is built from TRBV15 and TRBJ2-6; TRBD1 agrees at 9 bases. V trimming: 1 base; J trimming: 0 bases; junction bases outside the gene matches: 7. CDR3 size: 19 residues. The germline V gene encodes CDR1 LNHNV and CDR2 YYDKDF (reference sequence). CDR3 amino acids: CATSRGGGTGISGANVLTF. The CDR3 coding sequence is TGTGCCACCAGCAGAGGAGGGGGGACAGGGATCTCTGGGGCCAACGTCCTGACTTTC.

A few counts support this clone. The rearrangement joins TRBV7-6 to TRBJ1-6; D possibly corresponds to TRBD1 (5 bases). Germline V gene sequence: CDR1 SGHVS, CDR2 FNYEAQ. This CDR3 is built from 15 residues. V was cut by 4 bases and J by 8 bases, with 15 bases left in between. The CDR3 protein is CASSSGGGWDSPLHF. The CDR3 region has the DNA TGTGCCAGCAGCTCCGGGGGAGGATGGGATTCACCCCTCCACTTT.

J is TRBJ1-1 and V is TRBV6-5, with 8 bases lining up with TRBD1. Germline loops: CDR1 MNHEY, CDR2 SVGAGI. With V trimmed by 7 bases and J by 4 bases, 11 bases remained unmatched. This CDR3 contains 15 residues. CDR3 sequence reads: CASTPRTGRITEAFF. In DNA form, the CDR3 reads TGTGCCAGCACCCCCCGGACAGGGCGAATCACTGAAGCTTTCTTT.

This clone is medium-sized within its sample. The gene calls are TRBV19 and TRBJ1-3; 7 nucleotides line up with TRBD1. Trimming at V came to 5 bases and at J to 3 bases, leaving 10 bases not matched to a gene. CDR3 length: 16 amino acids. The germline V gene has CDR1 LNHDA and CDR2 SQIVND (reference sequence). The CDR3 loop reads CASSPYFDRVGNTIYF. CDR3 bases: TGTGCCAGTAGTCCGTACTTCGACAGGGTTGGAAACACCATATATTTT.

The chain combines TRBV7-9 with TRBJ2-3, with D possibly being TRBD1 or TRBD2 (7 bases each). Germline V gene lookup returns CDR1 SEHNR and CDR2 FQNEAQ (reference sequence). Trimming left V 2 bases short and J 5 bases short, with 17 bases between. The CDR3 runs 16 residues. In nucleotides, the CDR3 is TGTGCCAGCAGCTTAAGCGGGACAGACGTTAAAGATACGCAGTATTTT. It codes for CASSLSGTDVKDTQYF.